This T cell receptor beta chain was sequenced during a study of blood T cell repertoires in COVID-19. As processed by the authors: It was from reference gene primer amplification that nucleated cell counts were estimated. Sequencing used immunoSEQ multiplex PCR; TCRdb keeps in-frame clones, though not all of them. For V, J and clone size, that table is used; D and trimming come from the DNA. The sample lists over 250,000 clones; about four fifths were seen once. The sequenced sample consisted of peripheral blood. The sequence was collected from a woman aged 50 to 60 who had recovered from COVID-19.

The CDR3 sequence is CASSDPNEAFF. The CDR3 DNA reads TGTGCCAGCAGTGACCCAAATGAAGCTTTCTTT. The rearrangement joins TRBV2 to TRBJ1-1; D ambiguous. CDR3 size: 11 residues. The ends were cut back, 3 bases at V and 7 bases at J, with 6 bases in the middle. Germline CDR1 SNHLY, CDR2 FYNNEI.